Shown below are 18 T cell receptor beta chains from a single sample sequenced in a study of Graves' ophthalmopathy and Graves' hyperthyroidism. The authors amplified TCR beta CDR3 regions, and they did so from RNA transcripts for repertoire sequencing. HTBI-primed first-round RT-PCR preceded second-round multiplex PCR. TCRdb re-derived calls from the multiplex PCR reads in MiXCR, one entry per CDR3 protein. The sample yields some 400,000 distinct CDR3 sequences, around 17% seen once. Sequencing was done on a sample of peripheral blood. The source of these receptors is a woman in her late teens or twenties with Graves' ophthalmopathy.

This clonotype occurred many times. The CDR3: CASSSLPNAYGYTF. Written as DNA, the CDR3 is TGTGCCAGCAGTTCTCTTCCAAATGCCTATGGCTACACCTTC. This rearrangement joins TRBV27 to TRBJ1-2; D not certain. V was clipped by 4 bases and J by 4 bases, with 13 bases between them. The CDR3 has 14 amino acids. Germline V lookup: CDR1 MNHEY, CDR2 SMNVEV (reference sequence).

This clonotype was counted many times. CDR3: CASSLGPGQDRRAQYF. The CDR3 region has the DNA TGTGCCAGCAGTTTAGGCCCGGGACAGGACAGAAGGGCCCAGTACTTC. This chain joins TRBV27 and TRBJ2-5, with 8 bases that match TRBD1. With 2 bases clipped from V and 9 bases from J, the junction kept 14 bases outside the gene matches. CDR3 length: 16 amino acids. Germline assignment: CDR1 MNHEY and CDR2 SMNVEV (reference sequence).

The sample holds many counts of this clonotype. The chain recombines TRBV14 with TRBJ1-1, with a possible D match to TRBD1 (6 bases). The germline V and J ends were trimmed by 6 bases and 0 bases, with 17 bases remaining between them. The CDR3 is made up of 16 amino acids. CDR1 and CDR2 (germline): SGHDN, FVKESK. CDR3 region: CASRPRGNSLNTEAFF. The CDR3 nucleotides read TGTGCCAGCAGACCGAGGGGGAACAGCTTGAACACTGAAGCTTTCTTT.

Ten or more counts support this clonotype. Mismatch with germline at one junction end may stem from a read error. DNA for the CDR3: TGTGCCAGCAGGAACGCTGAAGCTTTCTTT. Its translation: CASRNAEAFF. This chain uses TRBV6-1 with TRBJ1-1; D gene ambiguous. CDR3 length equals 10 residues. The germline gives CDR1 MNHNS, CDR2 SASEGT.

This clonotype has a count of ten or more. V and J are TRBV29-1 and TRBJ2-2, with D uncertain. The V end was cut by 3 bases, the J end by 7 bases, with 6 bases between. From germline, CDR1 is SQVTM and CDR2 ANQGSEA. The CDR3 loop spans 11 amino acids. This CDR3 reads CSVESRGELFF. The CDR3 region has the DNA TGCAGCGTTGAGTCTCGCGGGGAGCTGTTTTTT.

This clonotype was counted many times. The junction departs from the called germline gene at one end, perhaps through a read error. The CDR3 nucleotides are TGCGCCAGCAGTCCGGACTTGAACACTGAAGCTTTCTTT. This gives the protein CASSPDLNTEAFF. The chain couples TRBV18 to TRBJ1-1; D remains unclear. Germline lookup yields CDR1 KGHSH and CDR2 LQKENI. CDR3 size: 13 residues.

This clonotype has at least ten counts. CDR3 sequence: CSAVAGYEQYF. In nucleotides, the CDR3 is TGCAGTGCAGTAGCGGGGTACGAGCAGTACTTC. The chain combines TRBV20-1 with TRBJ2-7, with TRBD2 matching over 8 bases. Germline V gene lookup returns CDR1 DFQATT and CDR2 SNEGSKA (reference sequence). This CDR3 is built from 11 residues. Trimming removed 6 bases from V and 4 bases from J; junction bases left unmatched: 2.

The sample holds many counts of this clonotype. This chain joins TRBV9 and TRBJ2-1; D unresolved. Trimming took 4 bases from V and 6 from J, leaving 11 bases between them. The CDR3 is made up of 13 amino acids. Germline assignment: CDR1 SGDLS and CDR2 YYNGEE. The CDR3 region is CASSFRLGNEQFF. CDR3 nucleotides: TGTGCCAGCAGCTTCCGCTTAGGCAATGAGCAGTTCTTC.

The sample holds a few counts of this clonotype. The chain employs TRBV6-4 and TRBJ2-6; D gene uncertain. CDR3 size: 17 residues. Trimming removed 6 bases from V and 2 bases from J, with 17 bases in between. Germline loops: CDR1 MRHNA, CDR2 SNTAGT. DNA for the CDR3: TGTGCCAGCAGGGTGGTGGGCTACCATCCTGGGGCCAACGTCCTGACTTTC. Its protein is CASRVVGYHPGANVLTF.

This clonotype was seen repeatedly, ten times or more. This rearrangement joins TRBV6-2 or TRBV6-3 to TRBJ1-1, with D tentatively TRBD1 (6 bases). Trimming removed 8 bases at V and 3 bases at J, with 19 bases between. Germline assignment: CDR1 MNHEY and CDR2 SVGEGT. The CDR3 runs 15 residues. The CDR3: CASLPLDRIDTEAFF. The CDR3 bases are TGTGCCAGCCTCCCGTTGGACAGAATTGACACTGAAGCTTTCTTT.

This clonotype was observed at least ten times. The chain joins TRBV20-1 to TRBJ1-1; D is ambiguous. V lost 3 bases to trimming and J lost 3 bases, with 8 bases between them. Germline-derived CDR1 and CDR2 are DFQATT and SNEGSKA (reference sequence). The CDR3 is 12 amino acids. The CDR3 coding sequence is TGCAGTGCTAGGCCAGGACACACTGAAGCTTTCTTT. Translating it yields CSARPGHTEAFF.

This clonotype occurred a few times. The V and J genes are TRBV6-2 or TRBV6-3 and TRBJ1-2, with D hard to call. With 5 bases removed from V and 1 base from J, the gap between germline ends came to 11 bases. Germline V gene data show CDR1 as MNHEY and CDR2 as SVGEGT. The CDR3 runs to 14 residues. Here the CDR3 DNA reads TGTGCCAGCAGTCCACAGCCGTTTAACTATGGCTACACCTTC. Its protein is CASSPQPFNYGYTF.

There are many counts of this clonotype. The rearrangement links TRBV20-1 to TRBJ2-5; tentative D call: TRBD1 (5 bases). V dropped 6 bases and J dropped 5 bases, with 22 bases sitting between them. This CDR3 has 15 amino acids. Germline V gene sequence: CDR1 DFQATT, CDR2 SNEGSKA (reference sequence). The CDR3 DNA sequence: TGCAGTGCGAAATCCCGGGCCCACAGGTGGGAGACCCAGTACTTC. Its protein product is CSAKSRAHRWETQYF.

This clonotype was observed at least ten times. The chain combines TRBV30 with TRBJ1-6; maybe TRBD1 (6 bases). Germline assignment: CDR1 GTSNPN and CDR2 SVGIG (reference sequence). The length of the CDR3 is 14 residues. Deletions cut 2 bases from V and 8 bases from J, with 13 bases between. CDR3 DNA sequence: TGTGCCTGGAGTATAAACAGGGAGGATTCACCCCTCCACTTT. It encodes CAWSINREDSPLHF.

This clonotype has at least ten counts. The chain joins TRBV10-3 to TRBJ1-2, with D possibly matching TRBD1 (5 bases). Trimming took off 10 bases at V and 7 bases at J, with 19 bases between the two ends. CDR1 is ENHRY, CDR2 SYGVKD, per germline. The CDR3 consists of 13 residues. CDR3 sequence: CANQDSALGGYTF. The CDR3 DNA sequence: TGTGCCAATCAAGACAGTGCGCTAGGTGGCTACACCTTC.

Only one count was recorded for this clonotype. One end of the junction varies from germline; a read error may be responsible. V is TRBV28 and J is TRBJ2-5, with unresolved D. Germline V CDR1 and CDR2: MDHEN, SYDVKM. CDR3 length: 12 residues. The CDR3 spells CASSLDPGPTSF. In nucleotides, the CDR3 is TGTGCCAGCAGCTTAGATCCCGGGCCTACGTCCTTC.

This clonotype was recorded many times. The chain recombines TRBV11-2 with TRBJ2-2, with TRBD2 identical over 13 bases. CDR3 length: 17 residues. CDR1 SGHAT and CDR2 FQNNGV come from the germline V gene. V was pared by 3 bases and J by 7 bases, with 8 bases of the junction left unmatched. CDR3: CASSFITGLAGNGELFF. CDR3 sequence (DNA): TGTGCCAGCAGCTTCATTACGGGACTAGCGGGGAACGGGGAGCTGTTTTTT.

This clonotype was seen many times. The rearrangement uses TRBV30 and TRBJ2-7; 8 bases are shared with TRBD1. CDR1 GTSNPN and CDR2 SVGIG come from the germline V gene (reference sequence). V trimming: 7 bases; J trimming: 4 bases; junction bases outside the gene matches: 6. The CDR3 consists of 12 residues. The CDR3 loop is CALDREGYEQYF. As DNA, the CDR3 is TGTGCCTTGGACAGGGAAGGGTACGAGCAGTACTTC. Drawing the rest from reference TRBV30 and TRBJ2-7, the complete variable domain is SQTIHQWPATLVQPVGSPLSLECTVEGTSNPNLYWYRQAAGRGLQLLFYSVGIGQISSEVPQNLSASRPQDRQFILSSKKLLLSDSGFYLCALDREGYEQYFGPGTRLTVT.